This TCR beta chain was sequenced for a study of cytomegalovirus exposure and HLA in healthy donors. Study at large: The 100 to 150 validation repertoires and the 666 first-cohort repertoires shared a platform, a later analysis reported. Findings of the study overall: It was confirmed in vitro that a few of the CMV-associated chains were specific for CMV antigens.

To note about this clone: Its specificity is unknown.

Assay used: immunoSEQ multiplex PCR; TCRdb lists only in-frame clones, some missing. Counted here are 110,000 to 150,000 clones, around 85% occurring once; the ten biggest clones make up just under 3%. This TCR came from a young man in good health and CMV-seronegative. Sequencing used PBMCs.

The CDR3 DNA follows: TGTGCCAGCAGAAGCGGGGGGAGCACAGATACGCAGTATTTT. Its protein product is CASRSGGSTDTQYF. J is TRBJ2-3 and V is TRBV6-1; 9 positions match TRBD2. The V segment lost 6 bases and the J segment 0 bases; nucleotides outside the gene matches: 1. This CDR3 is built from 14 residues. Germline CDR1 MNHNS, CDR2 SASEGT.